These 31 T cell receptor beta chains originate from one sample sequenced in a study of neurological immune-mediated disorders. Each CDR3 protein gets one entry after TCRdb re-called the 5' RACE reads with MiXCR. The table has some 25,000 distinct CDR3 sequences, 6.7% seen once. Sequenced material: PBMCs. The receptor set was obtained from a woman between 40 and 50 years old in good health.

This clonotype was seen many times. The chain recombines TRBV20-1 with TRBJ2-7, with D hard to call. With 4 bases removed from V and 0 bases from J, the gap between germline ends came to 10 bases. The germline V gene has CDR1 DFQATT and CDR2 SNEGSKA (reference sequence). This CDR3 has 13 amino acids. CDR3 in amino acids: CSATARSSYEQYF. The CDR3 nucleotides are TGCAGTGCTACGGCACGAAGCTCCTACGAGCAGTACTTC.

This clonotype was counted many times. V is TRBV4-2 and J is TRBJ2-7, with D possibly being TRBD2 (6 bases). Germline CDR1 and CDR2: LGHNA and YNFKEQ. Deletions cut 3 bases from V and 2 bases from J, with 14 bases between. This CDR3 region has 15 residues. The CDR3 spells CASSQLRWGAYEQYF. Written as DNA, the CDR3 is TGTGCCAGCAGCCAGCTACGATGGGGGGCCTACGAGCAGTACTTC.

This clonotype was detected ten times or more. The chain links TRBV29-1 to TRBJ1-1; D is unresolved. CDR3 length equals 12 residues. V lost 3 bases and J 8 bases, leaving 13 bases between the germline ends. The germline CDR1 and CDR2 sequences are SQVTM and ANQGSEA. The CDR3 sequence is CSVENTSGEAFF. CDR3 in DNA: TGCAGCGTTGAGAACACTTCTGGGGAAGCTTTCTTT.

A note on this clonotype: With a much larger clone just one base away, this may be a read error. V and J are TRBV10-3 and TRBJ2-7; 9 nucleotides align to TRBD1. The CDR3 has 12 residues. Germline lookup yields CDR1 ENHRY and CDR2 SYGVKD. DNA for the CDR3: TGTGTCATCAGTGGACAGGGGTACGAGCAGTACTTC. Amino acid sequence: CVISGQGYEQYF.

There are a few counts of this clonotype. CDR3 nucleotides: TGTGCCAGCAGCTCACCTAGTCTAACAGGGAACACTGAAGCTTTCTTT. Its protein product is CASSSPSLTGNTEAFF. The rearrangement joins TRBV7-2 to TRBJ1-1; a weak D match, TRBD1 (5 bases). V was trimmed by 4 bases and J by 1 base, leaving 16 bases between them. The CDR3 is made up of 16 amino acids. Germline V gives CDR1 SGHTA, CDR2 FQGNSA.

This clonotype was counted ten times or more. The rearrangement links TRBV5-1 to TRBJ2-1; D gene ambiguous. Trimming took 4 bases from V and 6 from J, leaving 20 bases between them. CDR1 and CDR2 (germline): SGHRS, YFSETQ. The CDR3 covers 16 residues. The CDR3 protein is CASSRPTTISPNEQFF. In DNA, the CDR3 is TGCGCCAGCAGCCGCCCTACTACCATCTCCCCCAATGAGCAGTTCTTC.

This clonotype was detected ten times or more. V usage is TRBV5-1 and J usage is TRBJ2-7, with D hard to call. Trimming stripped 3 bases from V and 3 bases from J, with 4 bases between. CDR1 is SGHRS, CDR2 YFSETQ, per germline. The CDR3 sequence is 11 residues long. The CDR3 reads CASSSDYEQYF. The CDR3, as DNA: TGCGCCAGCAGCTCGGACTACGAGCAGTACTTC.

There are many counts of this clonotype. The V and J genes are TRBV20-1 and TRBJ2-5, with D possibly TRBD2 on 5 matching bases. CDR1 is DFQATT and CDR2 is SNEGSKA in the germline V gene (reference sequence). The CDR3 length is 14 residues. Between the trimmed V and J ends, which lost 6 bases and 2 bases, there was a span of 16 bases. CDR3 coding DNA: TGCAGTGCCCCCCGCGGGTCGGTTCAAGAGACCCAGTACTTC. This codes for CSAPRGSVQETQYF.

This clonotype has a count of ten or more. The chain employs TRBV5-1 and TRBJ1-2, with TRBD1 as a possible D gene (5 bases). Germline CDR1 SGHRS, CDR2 YFSETQ. Trimming pared 2 bases from V and 4 bases from J, leaving 9 bases between. This CDR3 comprises 13 residues. The CDR3 loop is CASSLRGGYGYTF. As DNA, the CDR3 is TGCGCCAGCAGCTTAAGGGGCGGCTATGGCTACACCTTC. The full variable domain, rest sourced from reference TRBV5-1 and TRBJ1-2, is KAGVTQTPRYLIKTRGQQVTLSCSPISGHRSVSWYQQTPGQGLQFLFEYFSETQRNKGNFPGRFSGRQFSNSRSEMNVSTLELGDSALYLCASSLRGGYGYTFGSGTRLTVV.

This chain links TRBV20-1 with TRBJ2-3, with D perhaps TRBD1 or TRBD2 (5 bases each). This CDR3 has 11 amino acids. Deletions cut 8 bases from V and 3 bases from J, with 9 bases between. Germline loops: CDR1 DFQATT, CDR2 SNEGSKA (reference sequence). The CDR3 is CSTGGTDTQYF. In DNA form, the CDR3 reads TGCAGTACTGGGGGAACAGATACGCAGTATTTT.

The sample holds one count of this clonotype. V gene TRBV7-2 combines with J gene TRBJ2-3; 7 nucleotides line up with TRBD2. Trimming took 1 base from V and 2 from J; bases not matched to a gene: 3. In germline, CDR1 is SGHTA, CDR2 FQGNSA. There are 15 residues in the CDR3. The CDR3 coding sequence is TGTGCCAGCAGCTTAGTGGGGGGGGACACAGATACGCAGTATTTT. Translation: CASSLVGGDTDTQYF.

This clonotype was seen at least ten times. The rearrangement joins TRBV5-1 to TRBJ2-7, with D perhaps TRBD2 (6 bases). CDR1 SGHRS and CDR2 YFSETQ come from the germline V gene. Trimming stripped 4 bases from V and 0 bases from J, with 8 bases between. CDR3 length: 13 amino acids. For the CDR3, the DNA is TGCGCCAGCAGCGGGGGGATCTCCTACGAGCAGTACTTC. It codes for CASSGGISYEQYF.

This clonotype was counted ten times or more. The V and J genes are TRBV6-6 and TRBJ1-2, with D tentatively TRBD1 (5 bases). The CDR3 totals 14 residues. The germline V gene has CDR1 MNHNY and CDR2 SVGAGI (reference sequence). V dropped 3 bases and J dropped 3 bases, with 11 bases sitting between them. The CDR3 DNA sequence: TGTGCCAGCAGTTATGCCGCGGGGGACTATGGCTACACCTTC. Protein: CASSYAAGDYGYTF.

Within the sample, this clonotype is medium-sized (0.01 to 0.1%). The CDR3 protein is CASATTNAGPLHF. CDR3 in DNA: TGTGCCAGCGCGACCACAAATGCTGGACCCCTCCACTTT. The genes are TRBV3-1 and TRBJ1-6; D gene ambiguous. The CDR3 runs 13 residues. Germline V lookup: CDR1 LGHDT, CDR2 YNNKEL (reference sequence). Trimming removed 8 bases from V and 12 bases from J, with 17 bases in between.

There are many counts of this clonotype. CDR3 region: CASSLVGGTSAKETQYF. CDR3 coding DNA: TGTGCCAGCAGCTTGGTCGGGGGGACTAGCGCCAAAGAGACCCAGTACTTC. The chain has TRBV5-5 and TRBJ2-5; TRBD2 matches at 10 bases. V shed 0 bases, J shed 3 bases, and the junction held 8 bases outside the gene matches. The germline V gene has CDR1 SGHKS and CDR2 YYEKEE (reference sequence). The CDR3 totals 17 residues.

The rearrangement uses TRBV20-1 and TRBJ1-2; 7 positions agree with TRBD1. V lost 3 bases to trimming and J lost 8 bases; unmatched junction nucleotides: 15. This CDR3 has 15 amino acids. From germline, CDR1 is DFQATT and CDR2 SNEGSKA (reference sequence). CDR3 in amino acids: CSASPPGVWDRGYTF. In DNA form, the CDR3 reads TGCAGTGCTAGTCCGCCGGGAGTGTGGGACAGAGGCTACACCTTC.

This clonotype has ten or more counts. The CDR3 protein is CSANPISLAGADTQYF. DNA of the CDR3: TGCAGTGCCAACCCCATCAGTTTAGCGGGAGCAGATACGCAGTATTTT. The J gene is TRBJ2-3, the V gene TRBV20-1; 9 nucleotides line up with TRBD2. V was clipped by 6 bases and J by 4 bases; unmatched bases: 14. The CDR3 contains 16 residues. Germline loops: CDR1 DFQATT, CDR2 SNEGSKA (reference sequence).

There are many counts of this clonotype. This rearrangement joins TRBV7-8 to TRBJ2-7; weak D call: TRBD1 (6 bases). The germline V gene has CDR1 SGHVS and CDR2 FQNEAQ. V gave up 5 bases and J gave up 2 bases, with 16 bases separating them. CDR3 length: 15 residues. The CDR3 reads CASSRSIQGTYEQYF. The CDR3 coding sequence is TGTGCCAGCAGCCGTTCAATACAGGGAACCTACGAGCAGTACTTC.

By share, this clonotype counts as medium-sized (0.01 to 0.1%). The chain carries TRBV20-1 and TRBJ2-3; 12 nucleotides align to TRBD2. V lost 0 bases, J lost 5 bases, and 9 bases stayed unmatched. The CDR3 is 17 amino acids. Germline CDR1 reads DFQATT; CDR2 reads SNEGSKA (reference sequence). The chain's CDR3 is CSARDFLGLAGIDTQYF. The CDR3 DNA is TGCAGTGCTAGAGACTTTCTAGGACTAGCGGGGATAGATACGCAGTATTTT.

This clonotype was counted at least ten times. The chain carries TRBV20-1 and TRBJ2-7; 9 nucleotides line up with TRBD2. The germline V gene has CDR1 DFQATT and CDR2 SNEGSKA (reference sequence). The V and J ends lost 5 bases and 2 bases, in that order; junction bases with no gene match: 7. The length of the CDR3 is 14 residues. The CDR3 region has the DNA TGCAGTGCTGGATCTCTAGCGGGAACCTACGAGCAGTACTTC. As protein: CSAGSLAGTYEQYF.

This clonotype was counted many times. The rearrangement links TRBV6-5 to TRBJ1-2; 7 bases fit TRBD1. CDR1 is MNHEY, CDR2 SVGAGI, per germline. CDR3 length: 17 residues. Unmatched junction bases numbered 11, after V lost 3 bases and J lost 1 base. CDR3 sequence (DNA): TGTGCCAGCAGTTATCACCCCCCCGCAGGGGGTAACTATGGCTACACCTTC. Protein sequence: CASSYHPPAGGNYGYTF.

This clonotype was observed many times. V is TRBV11-2 and J is TRBJ2-1; 11 nucleotides match TRBD1. The CDR3 has 15 amino acids. Trimming at V came to 3 bases and at J to 2 bases, leaving 0 bases not matched to a gene. The germline V gene encodes CDR1 SGHAT and CDR2 FQNNGV. CDR3 sequence (DNA): TGTGCCAGCAGCTTGGACAGGGGGCCCTACAATGAGCAGTTCTTC. Translation: CASSLDRGPYNEQFF.

The sample holds many counts of this clonotype. This sequence joins TRBV7-2 and TRBJ2-7; no reliable D call. The CDR3 loop spans 14 amino acids. The ends were cut back, 1 base at V and 1 base at J, with 8 bases in the middle. Germline CDR1 reads SGHTA; CDR2 reads FQGNSA. CDR3 sequence reads: CASSLVGLSYEQYF. Written as DNA, the CDR3 is TGTGCCAGCAGCTTAGTAGGGTTGTCCTACGAGCAGTACTTC.

This clonotype was recorded at least ten times. The gene calls are TRBV28 and TRBJ1-5; TRBD1 agrees at 9 bases. The germline gives CDR1 MDHEN, CDR2 SYDVKM. The V segment lost 5 bases and the J segment 0 bases; nucleotides outside the gene matches: 11. The CDR3 runs 18 residues. CDR3 region: CASSTPGQGISSNQPQHF. CDR3 sequence (DNA): TGTGCCAGCAGTACCCCGGGACAGGGAATTTCTAGCAATCAGCCCCAGCATTTT.

This clonotype was observed at least ten times. The chain combines TRBV3-1 with TRBJ1-2; D is undetermined. CDR1 is LGHDT and CDR2 is YNNKEL in the germline V gene (reference sequence). The CDR3 totals 15 residues. V lost 3 bases and J lost 4, with 15 bases in between. Written as DNA, the CDR3 is TGTGCCAGCAGCCATACTAAACCATCCAGCTATGGCTACACCTTC. It specifies CASSHTKPSSYGYTF.

In its sample, this clonotype was seen many times. The genes are TRBV5-1 and TRBJ2-7; TRBD1 agrees at 8 bases. The germline V gene has CDR1 SGHRS and CDR2 YFSETQ. Trimming took 4 bases from V and 5 from J; bases not matched to a gene: 8. The CDR3 consists of 14 residues. Here the CDR3 reads CASSPTGGFDEQYF. The CDR3 nucleotides read TGCGCCAGCAGCCCTACAGGGGGTTTCGACGAGCAGTACTTC.

This clonotype ranks as medium-sized. This sequence joins TRBV11-2 and TRBJ2-1; D call uncertain. The germline gives CDR1 SGHAT, CDR2 FQNNGV. The length of the CDR3 is 12 residues. V was clipped by 1 base and J by 6 bases, with 4 bases between them. As DNA, the CDR3 is TGTGCCAGCAGCTTAGGGTTCAATGAGCAGTTCTTC. This translates into CASSLGFNEQFF.

This clonotype rates as large. The chain combines TRBV3-1 with TRBJ2-5; 9 positions agree with TRBD2. The CDR3 consists of 16 residues. Trimming took 1 base from V and 0 from J; bases not matched to a gene: 3. CDR1 and CDR2 (germline): LGHDT, YNNKEL (reference sequence). CDR3 protein: CASSQAGGRDQETQYF. The CDR3 DNA sequence: TGTGCCAGCAGCCAAGCGGGCGGGAGGGACCAAGAGACCCAGTACTTC.

This clonotype was detected many times. The chain joins TRBV20-1 to TRBJ2-3; TRBD2 matches 8 bases. The CDR3 consists of 14 residues. V lost 0 bases, J lost 5 bases, and 4 bases stayed unmatched. Germline V gene data show CDR1 as DFQATT and CDR2 as SNEGSKA (reference sequence). Here the CDR3 reads CSARDSGTGDTQYF. DNA for the CDR3: TGCAGTGCTAGAGATAGCGGGACGGGAGATACGCAGTATTTT.

This clonotype was picked up many times. As DNA, the CDR3 is TGTGCCAGCAGCTTAAAGGGGAACACCGGGGAGCTGTTTTTT. This codes for CASSLKGNTGELFF. The rearrangement links TRBV7-2 to TRBJ2-2; no firm D call. CDR1 is SGHTA, CDR2 FQGNSA, per germline. Trimming cost V 2 bases and J 1 base, with 5 bases left between them. The CDR3 sequence is 14 residues long.

In its sample, this clonotype ranks as medium-sized (0.01 to 0.1%). This rearrangement joins TRBV11-2 to TRBJ2-3, with D tentatively TRBD2 (5 bases). Trimming cost V 2 bases and J 0 bases, with 6 bases left between them. Germline V CDR1 and CDR2: SGHAT, FQNNGV. This CDR3 has 14 residues. CDR3 bases: TGTGCCAGCAGCTTACAGCGGAGCACAGATACGCAGTATTTT. The encoded protein is CASSLQRSTDTQYF.